This TCR beta chain was sequenced during a study of OX40 agonist ivuxolimab in advanced cancers. Context from the whole study: Ivuxolimab was a fully human IgG2 agonistic monoclonal antibody targeting the costimulatory receptor OX40 (CD134). Partial responses were achieved by three dose-escalation patients, of whom one had hepatocellular carcinoma and two had cutaneous melanoma. Intravenous ivuxolimab was administered to patients every 2 weeks at six dose levels: 0.01, 0.1, 0.3, 1.5, 3 and 10 mg/kg. Patients were allowed to have had prior anti-PD-1, anti-PD-L1 or anti-CTLA-4 therapy, and around 40% of the dose-escalation patients had previously received checkpoint inhibitors. The paper reports the monotherapy dose-escalation portion (N ≈ 50 patients) of the phase I ivuxolimab trial. Of the roughly 52 dose-escalation patients, hepatocellular carcinoma was present in about 20, melanoma in about 15, renal cell carcinoma in 9 and head and neck cancer in 9. Peripheral TCRbeta sequencing aimed to test whether ivuxolimab altered TCR sequence diversity and caused clonal T-cell expansion. In the dose-escalation cohort, approximately 82% of patients were male, and the mean age was 60 years with a range of about 20 to 90. On the study overall, not on this receptor specifically: After ivuxolimab, expanded clones were on average more numerous among CD8+ T cells than among CD4+ T cells. At doses of 0.1 to 3.0 mg/kg, clonal expansion of both CD4+ and CD8+ T cells in blood was seen between baseline and week 6. Which antigens the clonally expanded peripheral T cells were specific for was not determined. Low levels of normalized T-cell clonal expansion were also seen in some patients who did not respond. Partial responders in the 0.1-3.0 mg/kg groups had among the lowest normalized peripheral clonal expansion, especially among CD8+ T cells.

For sequencing of the TCRbeta CDR3 region, genomic DNA was extracted from the sorted cells. The immunoSEQ Assay was used to sequence the TCRbeta CDR3 regions. What TCRdb holds here is the immuneACCESS table cut down to in-frame rearrangements. Part of the clones is not present; checked against another copy, under half of the missing clones reflect an unresolved V gene, and the others are unexplained. This sample is represented by 65,000 to 100,000 clones; 90% of them were singletons. The ten largest account for 0.33% of the sample. Patients with autoimmune disease history or receiving systemic immunosuppression were excluded from the trial. Peripheral blood for TCR sequencing was collected from all dose cohorts at baseline, on cycle 4 day 1, and on cycle 7 day 1. Samples were obtained from an open-label, multicenter, first-in-human phase I dose-escalation trial of ivuxolimab. Adults with locally advanced or metastatic melanoma, renal cell, hepatocellular, or head and neck squamous cell carcinoma were enrolled in the trial. CD4+ and CD8+ T cells were sorted separately from peripheral blood before TCR sequencing.

The CDR3 contains 15 residues, cysteine and phenylalanine counted. Only the CDR3 DNA is retained, 45 bases long and in frame from the first base. The germline V gene (reference sequence) supplies CDR1 SGHKS and CDR2 YYEKEE. At the junction V is shortened by 6 bases and J by 3 bases, with 18 bases in between. A word on this clone: The specificity of this receptor is unknown. Base qualities are missing; no much larger clone stands one base away.

The sequence links TRBV5-5 to TRBJ1-1, with the D segment identity uncertain. The sequencing used CD4+ or CD8+ T cells sorted from blood, collected in a trial of the OX40 agonist ivuxolimab. This sequence was found in an adult with an advanced solid tumor such as melanoma, head and neck, liver or kidney cancer. The CDR3 corresponds to CASIPAAGLDTEAFF. Here is the DNA: TGTGCCAGCATCCCCGCGGCGGGTTTGGACACTGAAGCTTTCTTT.